This T cell receptor beta chain was profiled in a study of CD8 T cells in Susac syndrome. Whole-study results and caveats: Regarding the TCR sequencing and HLA analysis, the study admitted that a relatively small number of individuals were involved. The CD4+ T cell repertoires from Susac syndrome exhibited no clonal expansion.

Trimming cost V 5 bases and J 3 bases; bases outside gene matches: 4. This CDR3 contains 15 residues. Germline CDR1 SEHNR, CDR2 FQNEAQ (reference sequence). RNA, at about 0.45 to 1 ug, was reverse transcribed with random hexamers. Amplification of TCR beta CDR3 across 54 Vbeta and 13 Jbeta was performed with immunoSEQ multiplex PCR. TCRdb re-called the immunoSEQ multiplex PCR reads with MiXCR, one entry per CDR3 protein. The data show roughly 150,000 distinct CDR3 sequences, around 95% seen once. Both CD4+ and CD8+ T cells were negatively isolated, and TEMRA cells underwent FACS enrichment. The table lists this clonotype with a count of one. The antigen is undetermined.

Sequenced input: CD4+ T cells from PBMCs. The chain carries TRBV7-9 and TRBJ2-5; 12 bases are shared with TRBD2. The sequence was obtained from a human donor with Susac syndrome. The CDR3, as DNA: TGTGCCAGCAGCCCAGGACTAGCGGGAAAAGAGACCCAGTACTTC. The encoded protein is CASSPGLAGKETQYF.